A single sample is the source of the 20 T cell receptor beta chains below, sequenced in a study of T-cell reconstitution after alpha-beta-depleted transplantation in children. Preparing the TCRbeta library involved the use of unique molecular identifiers. TCRdb recomputed calls from the PCR reads with MiXCR, one row per CDR3 protein. This table holds 450,000 to 600,000 distinct CDR3 sequences, around 17% found once. Sequences were derived from PBMCs from the stem cell graft donor, sampled from the stem cell graft. These receptors were taken from a human donor who donated a stem cell graft to a child with acute lymphoblastic leukemia.

The V gene is TRBV5-1, the J gene TRBJ2-3; a weak D match, TRBD2 (5 bases). CDR3 length: 13 residues. With 5 bases removed from V and 5 bases from J, the gap between germline ends came to 12 bases. CDR1 SGHRS and CDR2 YFSETQ come from the germline V gene. The CDR3 nucleotides are TGCGCCAGCAGTCGGGCCCGGGGAGATACGCAGTATTTT. Translating it yields CASSRARGDTQYF. The full variable domain, rest sourced from reference TRBV5-1 and TRBJ2-3, is KAGVTQTPRYLIKTRGQQVTLSCSPISGHRSVSWYQQTPGQGLQFLFEYFSETQRNKGNFPGRFSGRQFSNSRSEMNVSTLELGDSALYLCASSRARGDTQYFGPGTRLTVL.

Only a few counts were recorded for this clonotype. The chain combines TRBV6-5 with TRBJ2-3; D is unresolved. The CDR3 length is 13 residues. Germline V CDR1 and CDR2: MNHEY, SVGAGI. Trimming took off 4 bases at V and 1 base at J, with 6 bases between the two ends. The CDR3 region is CASSSDGTDTQYF. The DNA of the CDR3 is TGTGCCAGCAGTTCCGACGGCACAGATACGCAGTATTTT.

This clonotype was picked up a small number of times. The chain recombines TRBV24-1 with TRBJ2-1; 16 bases are a match to TRBD2. The junction had 6 bases not matched to a gene; V was cut back by 4 bases and J by 4 bases. The CDR3 loop spans 18 amino acids. Germline V gene sequence: CDR1 KGHDR, CDR2 SFDVKD. The CDR3 DNA follows: TGTGCCACCAGTGAGGGACTAGCGGGAGGGCCCTCATACAATGAGCAGTTCTTC. Translating it yields CATSEGLAGGPSYNEQFF.

This clonotype turned up a few times. The chain links TRBV12-3 or TRBV12-4 to TRBJ1-5; possible D gene TRBD1, 6 bases. Trimming removed 6 bases from V and 9 bases from J, with 18 bases in between. This CDR3 region has 14 residues. The CDR3 spells CASSTGTGARPQHF. CDR3 coding DNA: TGTGCCAGCAGCACAGGGACGGGGGCCCGGCCCCAGCATTTT.

This clonotype showed up just a few times. This chain joins TRBV29-1 and TRBJ1-1; no definite D call. Germline V lookup: CDR1 SQVTM, CDR2 ANQGSEA. CDR3 length: 9 amino acids. Trimming removed 5 bases at V and 4 bases at J, with 2 bases between. The CDR3 sequence is CSVTTEAFF. DNA of the CDR3: TGCAGCGTTACCACTGAAGCTTTCTTT.

This clonotype occurred a few times. The rearrangement joins TRBV20-1 to TRBJ2-4; 7 bases line up with TRBD1. Germline V gene data show CDR1 as DFQATT and CDR2 as SNEGSKA (reference sequence). J gave up 8 bases and V 5 bases, and 3 bases lay outside the gene matches. The CDR3 spans 11 residues. The CDR3 coding sequence is TGCAGTGCTTCCACAGGGGACATTCAGTACTTC. It specifies CSASTGDIQYF.

This clonotype was seen only a few times. The CDR3 DNA reads as TGCAGTGCTAGATCGAGTCTTCTGGGATTCGAGCAGTACTTC. Its protein is CSARSSLLGFEQYF. The rearrangement links TRBV20-1 to TRBJ2-7, with no clear D. CDR3 length: 14 amino acids. Trimming pared 2 bases from V and 6 bases from J, leaving 17 bases between. CDR1 and CDR2 from the germline V gene are DFQATT and SNEGSKA (reference sequence).

The chain is built from TRBV7-9 and TRBJ1-2, with TRBD1 identical over 7 bases. V was clipped by 1 base and J by 2 bases; unmatched bases: 1. This CDR3 is 14 amino acids long. The germline gives CDR1 SEHNR, CDR2 FQNEAQ (reference sequence). The CDR3 coding sequence is TGTGCCAGCAGCTTAGGGGACAGAAACTATGGCTACACCTTC. As protein: CASSLGDRNYGYTF.

This clonotype was counted a few times. The genes are TRBV27 and TRBJ2-2; weak D call: TRBD1 (5 bases). The CDR3 loop spans 14 amino acids. Germline CDR1 is MNHEY and CDR2 is SMNVEV (reference sequence). V lost 2 bases to trimming and J lost 9 bases, with 13 bases between them. DNA for the CDR3: TGTGCCAGCAGTTTAGCAGGGATGGTCAGGGAGCTGTTTTTT. Its translation is CASSLAGMVRELFF.

This clonotype was recorded once. V gene TRBV20-1 combines with J gene TRBJ1-6, with D unclear. Trimming cost V 0 bases and J 9 bases, with 12 bases left between them. The CDR3 is made up of 14 amino acids. CDR1 DFQATT and CDR2 SNEGSKA come from the germline V gene (reference sequence). The CDR3 loop reads CSARDETYSSPLHF. CDR3 DNA: TGCAGTGCTAGAGATGAAACATACTCTTCACCCCTCCACTTT.

This clonotype was found a few times. The gene calls are TRBV7-3 and TRBJ2-1; 8 bases are shared with TRBD2. This CDR3 comprises 15 residues. Germline loops: CDR1 SGHTA, CDR2 FQGTGA. V shed 4 bases, J shed 5 bases, and the junction held 7 bases outside the gene matches. CDR3 region: CASSSGLGGDNEQFF. The CDR3 DNA follows: TGTGCCAGCAGCTCGGGACTAGGGGGGGACAATGAGCAGTTCTTC.

The table lists this clonotype with a few counts. The chain recombines TRBV12-3 or TRBV12-4 with TRBJ2-1; 7 bases agree with TRBD2. This CDR3 comprises 13 residues. V lost 5 bases and J lost 9; bases outside the gene matches: 7. CDR3 in amino acids: CASSRTRVVEQFF. CDR3 bases: TGTGCCAGCAGTCGGACTAGGGTCGTTGAGCAGTTCTTC.

This clonotype was counted between two and nine times. This CDR3 reads CASSYSSPGELFF. The DNA of the CDR3 is TGTGCCAGCAGTTACTCTTCCCCCGGGGAGCTGTTTTTT. The rearrangement links TRBV6-6 to TRBJ2-2; unclear D gene. Trimming left V 0 bases short and J 6 bases short, with 5 bases between. The length of the CDR3 is 13 residues. Germline V gene data show CDR1 as MNHNY and CDR2 as SVGAGI (reference sequence).

The CDR3 region has the DNA TGTGCCACAATAAGAGCGGGAGTTCGTGAAAATGAGCAGTTCTTC. It is translated as CATIRAGVRENEQFF. The rearrangement links TRBV19 to TRBJ2-1; 8 nucleotides line up with TRBD2. The V and J ends lost 10 bases and 7 bases, in that order; junction bases with no gene match: 15. This CDR3 is built from 15 residues. The germline gives CDR1 LNHDA, CDR2 SQIVND (reference sequence).

Only a few counts were recorded for this clonotype. This CDR3 is CASSTGSGYEQYF. The CDR3 DNA follows: TGTGCCAGCAGCACCGGGTCGGGTTACGAGCAGTACTTC. V is TRBV7-3 and J is TRBJ2-7; no reliable D call. Germline lookup yields CDR1 SGHTA and CDR2 FQGTGA. This CDR3 contains 13 residues. Trimming left V 5 bases short and J 4 bases short, with 12 bases between.

The chain couples TRBV5-1 to TRBJ2-1; TRBD2 agrees at 14 bases. V lost 5 bases and J lost 5; bases outside the gene matches: 9. From germline, CDR1 is SGHRS and CDR2 YFSETQ. The CDR3 is 17 amino acids. The DNA for the CDR3 is TGCGCCAGCAGGTTTGGGACTAGCGGGAGTAAGGACAATGAGCAGTTCTTC. Its translation is CASRFGTSGSKDNEQFF.

This chain connects TRBV29-1 to TRBJ2-5; a possible D gene is TRBD1 (6 bases). The CDR3 contains 12 residues. V lost 4 bases to trimming and J lost 6 bases, with 12 bases between them. Germline-derived CDR1 and CDR2 are SQVTM and ANQGSEA. CDR3 DNA: TGCAGCGTTGGACAGGCAAGGAAGACCCAGTACTTC. Residues: CSVGQARKTQYF. Combining the CDR3 with reference TRBV29-1 and TRBJ2-5 gives the whole variable domain SAVISQKPSRDICQRGTSLTIQCQVDSQVTMMFWYRQQPGQSLTLIATANQGSEATYESGFVIDKFPISRPNLTFSTLTVSNMSPEDSSIYLCSVGQARKTQYFGPGTRLLVL.

This clonotype was counted between two and nine times. The CDR3 protein is CASSQTPGLSTGELFF. The CDR3 bases are TGTGCCAGCAGCCAAACTCCGGGACTAAGCACCGGGGAGCTGTTTTTT. The chain links TRBV14 to TRBJ2-2; 7 bases align to TRBD2. The trim removed 2 bases at V and 4 bases at J, leaving 7 bases unmatched. Per germline, CDR1 SGHDN and CDR2 FVKESK. The CDR3 has 16 amino acids.

There are a few counts of this clonotype. The chain couples TRBV7-3 to TRBJ2-5, with 8 nucleotides matching TRBD1. The junction had 10 bases not matched to a gene; V was cut back by 5 bases and J by 5 bases. In germline, CDR1 is SGHTA, CDR2 FQGTGA. The CDR3 is 15 residues long. CDR3: CASSLGQGGWETQYF. The CDR3 nucleotides are TGTGCCAGCAGCCTAGGACAGGGCGGATGGGAGACCCAGTACTTC.

Only a few counts were recorded for this clonotype. The rearrangement joins TRBV20-1 to TRBJ2-3, with no clear D. The germline V gene has CDR1 DFQATT and CDR2 SNEGSKA (reference sequence). This CDR3 contains 12 residues. V gave up 0 bases and J gave up 4 bases, with 5 bases separating them. CDR3 coding DNA: TGCAGTGCTAGAGATTCGCCAGATACGCAGTATTTT. It is translated as CSARDSPDTQYF.